Sequencing of this TCR beta chain was carried out in a study of shared clonotypes between healthy human individuals. V shed 3 bases and J 4 bases; nucleotides not matched to a gene: 10. From germline, CDR1 is SGHAT and CDR2 FQNNGV. The CDR3 covers 16 residues. Data came from immunoSEQ multiplex PCR; TCRdb stores just in-frame clones and leaves some out. The sample records 1.6 million or so clones, around 97% being singletons. The clonotype was recovered from a man aged 25-45 years in good health. Sequenced input: naive CD4+ T cells sorted from blood. The subset: CD45RA+ positively selected. This chain joins TRBV11-2 and TRBJ2-5; TRBD2 matches at 8 bases. This chain's CDR3 is CASSFPREVGGETQYF. The CDR3 nucleotides read TGTGCCAGCAGCTTCCCGCGGGAGGTGGGGGGAGAGACCCAGTACTTC.